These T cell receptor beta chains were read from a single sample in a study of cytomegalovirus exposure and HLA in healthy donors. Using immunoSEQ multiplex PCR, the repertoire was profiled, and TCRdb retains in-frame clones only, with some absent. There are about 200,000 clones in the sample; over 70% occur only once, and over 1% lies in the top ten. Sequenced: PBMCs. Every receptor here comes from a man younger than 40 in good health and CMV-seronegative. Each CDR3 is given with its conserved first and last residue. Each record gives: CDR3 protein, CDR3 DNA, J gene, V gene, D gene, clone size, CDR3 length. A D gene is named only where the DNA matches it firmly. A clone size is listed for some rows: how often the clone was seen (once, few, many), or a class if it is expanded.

CDR3aa: CASSMWTGDYGYTF; CDR3nt: TGTGCCAGTAGTATGTGGACAGGGGACTATGGCTACACCTTC; j_gene: TRBJ1-2; v_gene: TRBV19; d_gene: TRBD1; abundance: -; len: 14
CDR3aa: CASREQGVYGYTF; CDR3nt: TGTGCCAGCAGGGAACAGGGCGTCTATGGCTACACCTTC; j_gene: TRBJ1-2; v_gene: TRBV28; d_gene: -; abundance: -; len: 13
CDR3aa: CASSQDLTGQGNQPQHF; CDR3nt: TGCGCCAGCAGCCAAGACCTTACGGGACAGGGCAATCAGCCCCAGCATTTT; j_gene: TRBJ1-5; v_gene: TRBV4-3; d_gene: TRBD1; abundance: medium-sized; len: 17
CDR3aa: CASSSGDPDTGELFF; CDR3nt: TGCGCCAGCAGCTCGGGAGACCCCGACACCGGGGAGCTGTTTTTT; j_gene: TRBJ2-2; v_gene: TRBV5-1; d_gene: -; abundance: -; len: 15
CDR3aa: CASSVGDNNEQFF; CDR3nt: TGTGCCAGCAGTGTGGGGGACAACAATGAGCAGTTCTTC; j_gene: TRBJ2-1; v_gene: TRBV6-4; d_gene: -; abundance: -; len: 13
CDR3aa: CASSPTGGQPQHF; CDR3nt: TGTGCCAGCAGTCCGACAGGGGGTCAGCCCCAGCATTTT; j_gene: TRBJ1-5; v_gene: TRBV28; d_gene: TRBD1; abundance: -; len: 13
CDR3aa: CASGSNRGSGQPQHF; CDR3nt: TGTGCCAGCGGGTCAAACAGGGGATCTGGTCAGCCCCAGCATTTT; j_gene: TRBJ1-5; v_gene: TRBV28; d_gene: TRBD1; abundance: -; len: 15
CDR3aa: CASSLQGNTEAFF; CDR3nt: TGTGCCAGTAGTCTCCAGGGGAACACTGAAGCTTTCTTT; j_gene: TRBJ1-1; v_gene: TRBV19; d_gene: -; abundance: -; len: 13
CDR3aa: CASNLGAGSSYEQYF; CDR3nt: TGTGCCAGCAACCTAGGGGCGGGGAGCTCCTACGAGCAGTACTTC; j_gene: TRBJ2-7; v_gene: TRBV6-1; d_gene: -; abundance: many; len: 15
CDR3aa: CASSLLATNEKLFF; CDR3nt: TGTGCCAGCAGTTTATTAGCAACTAATGAAAAACTGTTTTTT; j_gene: TRBJ1-4; v_gene: TRBV28; d_gene: -; abundance: few; len: 14
CDR3aa: CASTIRDTGELFF; CDR3nt: TGTGCCAGCACTATTCGGGACACCGGGGAGCTGTTTTTT; j_gene: TRBJ2-2; v_gene: TRBV2; d_gene: -; abundance: -; len: 13
CDR3aa: CASSSQQGKNQPQHF; CDR3nt: TGTGCCAGCAGCTCACAACAGGGAAAAAATCAGCCCCAGCATTTT; j_gene: TRBJ1-5; v_gene: TRBV7-2; d_gene: -; abundance: -; len: 15
CDR3aa: CAGQGTSTDTQYF; CDR3nt: TGTGCCGGACAGGGGACTAGCACAGATACGCAGTATTTT; j_gene: TRBJ2-3; v_gene: TRBV30; d_gene: TRBD1; abundance: once; len: 13
CDR3aa: CASSQGWGDYGYTF; CDR3nt: TGCGCCAGCAGCCAAGGCTGGGGGGACTATGGCTACACCTTC; j_gene: TRBJ1-2; v_gene: TRBV4-3; d_gene: -; abundance: -; len: 14
CDR3aa: CASTKDRGEWTEAFF; CDR3nt: TGTGCCAGCACCAAGGACAGGGGGGAGTGGACTGAAGCTTTCTTT; j_gene: TRBJ1-1; v_gene: TRBV7-2; d_gene: TRBD1; abundance: -; len: 15
CDR3aa: CASSEAGGSSVYEQYF; CDR3nt: TGTGCCAGCAGTGAAGCAGGCGGGAGTTCGGTTTACGAGCAGTACTTC; j_gene: TRBJ2-7; v_gene: TRBV2; d_gene: TRBD2; abundance: -; len: 16
CDR3aa: CASSPPFGTSGNTGELFF; CDR3nt: TGTGCTAGCAGCCCCCCATTCGGGACTAGCGGTAACACCGGGGAGCTGTTTTTT; j_gene: TRBJ2-2; v_gene: TRBV7-7; d_gene: TRBD2; abundance: -; len: 18
CDR3aa: CASSLGQGREKLFF; CDR3nt: TGTGCCAGCAGCTTAGGACAGGGTCGTGAAAAACTGTTTTTT; j_gene: TRBJ1-4; v_gene: TRBV7-6; d_gene: TRBD1; abundance: -; len: 14
CDR3aa: CASSGNRGGETQYF; CDR3nt: TGTGCCAGCAGCGGAAACAGGGGCGGAGAGACCCAGTACTTC; j_gene: TRBJ2-5; v_gene: TRBV6-1; d_gene: TRBD1; abundance: -; len: 14
CDR3aa: CASRRDTSPGNTIYF; CDR3nt: TGTGCCAGCAGACGTGACACCTCGCCTGGAAACACCATATATTTT; j_gene: TRBJ1-3; v_gene: TRBV7-9; d_gene: -; abundance: -; len: 15
CDR3aa: CASSDGSLAGETQYF; CDR3nt: TGTGCCAGCAGCGATGGGTCCCTAGCGGGAGAGACCCAGTACTTC; j_gene: TRBJ2-5; v_gene: TRBV2; d_gene: TRBD2; abundance: -; len: 15
CDR3aa: CASRGTGGDVTEAFF; CDR3nt: TGTGCCAGCAGGGGGACAGGGGGGGATGTCACTGAAGCTTTCTTT; j_gene: TRBJ1-1; v_gene: TRBV6-5; d_gene: TRBD1; abundance: -; len: 15
CDR3aa: CASSLQGTQETQYF; CDR3nt: TGCGCCAGCAGCCTACAGGGGACCCAAGAGACCCAGTACTTC; j_gene: TRBJ2-5; v_gene: TRBV5-1; d_gene: TRBD1; abundance: -; len: 14
CDR3aa: CASSLERSYNEQFF; CDR3nt: TGCGCCAGCAGCTTGGAACGGAGTTACAATGAGCAGTTCTTC; j_gene: TRBJ2-1; v_gene: TRBV5-1; d_gene: -; abundance: -; len: 14
CDR3aa: CASSPTTNYGYTF; CDR3nt: TGCGCCAGCAGCCCGACAACTAACTATGGCTACACCTTC; j_gene: TRBJ1-2; v_gene: TRBV5-1; d_gene: -; abundance: -; len: 13
CDR3aa: CASSSFRDIDGYTF; CDR3nt: TGTGCCAGCAGTTCGTTCCGGGACATTGATGGCTACACCTTC; j_gene: TRBJ1-2; v_gene: TRBV27; d_gene: -; abundance: -; len: 14
CDR3aa: CASRTGYQYGHEQYF; CDR3nt: TGTGCCAGCAGAACAGGGTACCAGTACGGGCACGAGCAGTACTTC; j_gene: TRBJ2-7; v_gene: TRBV27; d_gene: -; abundance: -; len: 15
CDR3aa: CAWTRGMNTEAFF; CDR3nt: TGTGCCTGGACCCGAGGGATGAACACTGAAGCTTTCTTT; j_gene: TRBJ1-1; v_gene: TRBV30; d_gene: -; abundance: few; len: 13
CDR3aa: CASSKRWGSDSKSQPQHF; CDR3nt: TGTGCCAGCAGCAAAAGGTGGGGCTCGGACAGCAAGTCTCAGCCCCAGCATTTT; j_gene: TRBJ1-5; v_gene: TRBV21-1; d_gene: -; abundance: -; len: 18
CDR3aa: CASILGLDRDFETQYF; CDR3nt: TGTGCCAGCATCCTGGGGTTGGACAGGGACTTTGAGACCCAGTACTTC; j_gene: TRBJ2-5; v_gene: TRBV5-6; d_gene: TRBD1; abundance: -; len: 16
CDR3aa: CASSFKGIYGYTF; CDR3nt: TGTGCCAGCAGCTTTAAGGGGATCTATGGCTACACCTTC; j_gene: TRBJ1-2; v_gene: TRBV7-9; d_gene: -; abundance: once; len: 13
CDR3aa: CASAVIRGRYEQYF; CDR3nt: TGTGCCAGCGCCGTGATCAGGGGGCGCTACGAGCAGTACTTC; j_gene: TRBJ2-7; v_gene: TRBV28; d_gene: TRBD1; abundance: once; len: 14
CDR3aa: CASSVGTSGGGETQYF; CDR3nt: TGTGCCAGCAGCGTAGGGACTAGCGGGGGGGGAGAGACCCAGTACTTC; j_gene: TRBJ2-5; v_gene: TRBV9; d_gene: TRBD2; abundance: once; len: 16
CDR3aa: CASSPGLAYEQYF; CDR3nt: TGTGCCAGCTCACCGGGACTAGCGTACGAGCAGTACTTC; j_gene: TRBJ2-7; v_gene: TRBV18; d_gene: TRBD2; abundance: -; len: 13
CDR3aa: CASSGTSGRSYNEQFF; CDR3nt: TGTGCCAGCTCCGGGACTAGCGGCCGCTCCTACAATGAGCAGTTCTTC; j_gene: TRBJ2-1; v_gene: TRBV28; d_gene: TRBD2; abundance: -; len: 16
CDR3aa: CAGSSRGSGELFF; CDR3nt: TGTGCCGGATCCAGCCGGGGTTCCGGGGAGCTGTTTTTT; j_gene: TRBJ2-2; v_gene: TRBV6-1; d_gene: -; abundance: once; len: 13
CDR3aa: CASSGDIKNQPQHF; CDR3nt: TGTGCCAGCAGCGGTGACATTAAGAATCAGCCCCAGCATTTT; j_gene: TRBJ1-5; v_gene: TRBV2; d_gene: -; abundance: -; len: 14
CDR3aa: CASRAGVYNQPQHF; CDR3nt: TGTGCCAGCAGGGCAGGGGTCTACAATCAGCCCCAGCATTTT; j_gene: TRBJ1-5; v_gene: TRBV2; d_gene: -; abundance: few; len: 14
CDR3aa: CASSVTGMVFF; CDR3nt: TGCGCCAGCAGTGTTACGGGTATGGTTTTCTTT; j_gene: TRBJ1-1; v_gene: TRBV10-1; d_gene: -; abundance: -; len: 11
CDR3aa: CASNSVGNTGELFF; CDR3nt: TGTGCCTCCAATTCCGTCGGGAACACCGGGGAGCTGTTTTTT; j_gene: TRBJ2-2; v_gene: TRBV25-1; d_gene: -; abundance: -; len: 14
CDR3aa: CASGPGQHYGYTF; CDR3nt: TGTGCTAGTGGTCCCGGACAGCACTATGGCTACACCTTC; j_gene: TRBJ1-2; v_gene: TRBV12-5; d_gene: -; abundance: -; len: 13
CDR3aa: CASSPRTASGNTIYF; CDR3nt: TGTGCCAGCAGCCCCCGGACAGCCTCTGGAAACACCATATATTTT; j_gene: TRBJ1-3; v_gene: TRBV6-5; d_gene: -; abundance: -; len: 15
CDR3aa: CASSLGTAGGETQYF; CDR3nt: TGTGCCAGCAGTCTGGGGACCGCCGGGGGGGAGACCCAGTACTTC; j_gene: TRBJ2-5; v_gene: TRBV28; d_gene: TRBD2; abundance: -; len: 15
CDR3aa: CATRRTGRDEKLFF; CDR3nt: TGTGCCACCAGGAGAACAGGGAGGGATGAAAAACTGTTTTTT; j_gene: TRBJ1-4; v_gene: TRBV15; d_gene: -; abundance: -; len: 14
CDR3aa: CASSLQGEQFF; CDR3nt: TGTGCCAGCAGTCTTCAGGGTGAGCAGTTCTTC; j_gene: TRBJ2-1; v_gene: TRBV4-2; d_gene: -; abundance: -; len: 11
CDR3aa: CAWRGPPTDTQYF; CDR3nt: TGTGCCTGGCGGGGACCCCCCACAGATACGCAGTATTTT; j_gene: TRBJ2-3; v_gene: TRBV28; d_gene: -; abundance: -; len: 13
CDR3aa: CASRWARGPDYGYTF; CDR3nt: TGTGCCAGCAGATGGGCTAGAGGGCCCGACTATGGCTACACCTTC; j_gene: TRBJ1-2; v_gene: TRBV2; d_gene: -; abundance: -; len: 15
CDR3aa: CASSLALSSSSRYEQYF; CDR3nt: TGTGCCAGCAGCTTAGCTCTTTCTAGCAGTTCGCGCTACGAGCAGTACTTC; j_gene: TRBJ2-7; v_gene: TRBV7-2; d_gene: -; abundance: -; len: 17